This TCR beta chain was found in a study of identical twins. Notes on the study in general: Invariant cells of the MAIT and iNKT types might have partly distorted the zero-insertion analyses. Within twin pairs, the out-of-frame alpha sequences they shared showed excess low generation probability.

Each cDNA held unique molecular identifiers, and template switching gave it a universal primer site. TCRdb reanalysed the 5' RACE reads using MiXCR and keeps one entry per CDR3 protein. The sample contains 650,000 to 800,000 distinct CDR3 sequences, 8% to 9% of which appear only once. The trim removed 3 bases at V and 10 bases at J, leaving 8 bases unmatched. The CDR3 is made up of 15 amino acids. Per germline, CDR1 KGHDR and CDR2 SFDVKD. Notes on this clonotype: Its matching antigen is unknown.

This same sample was also part of a study on yellow fever vaccine responses in identical twins.

The V call is TRBV24-1, the J call TRBJ2-1, with 10 bases that match TRBD1. The receptor was isolated from a woman aged 18-29 years in good health. The sample taken for sequencing was PBMCs. CDR3 bases: TGTGCCACCAGTGATCTGGGGACAGGGGACGGCGAGCAGTTCTTC. This encodes CATSDLGTGDGEQFF.